This T cell receptor beta chain was identified during a study of T cell repertoires in cytomegalovirus infection. Study results and caveats: The response measured ex vivo was dominated by TCR beta clonotypes (HLA-C-restricted and CMV-specific). Public TCR beta family frequency separated CMV-and-HLA carriers, including in an independent cohort.

TCRdb re-called the reads through MiXCR, storing one row per CDR3 protein. The top ten clones hold roughly 13% of a sample with about 490,000 distinct CDR3 sequences, approximately 25% of them seen once. This clonotype has only a few counts. The antigen remains unidentified. This CDR3 is 14 amino acids long. The germline V gene encodes CDR1 MDHEN and CDR2 SYDVKM. Losses at the gene ends were 8 bases for V and 2 bases for J; bases not matched to a gene: 7. V and J are TRBV28 and TRBJ2-7, with 9 nucleotides matching TRBD2. This receptor was obtained from a human donor in good health (CMV status not recorded). Some clones in this sample may be carry-over from other donors' samples. Sequenced: PBMCs. The CDR3 is CASFSGSPPYEQYF. CDR3 DNA sequence: TGTGCCAGCTTTAGCGGGAGCCCACCCTACGAGCAGTACTTC.